The source of this T cell receptor beta chain is a study of identical twins. This clonotype was seen a few times. Unmatched junction bases numbered 8, after V lost 2 bases and J lost 5 bases. The CDR3 consists of 15 residues. The germline gives CDR1 DFQATT, CDR2 SNEGSKA (reference sequence). TCRdb recomputed calls from the 5' RACE reads with MiXCR, one row per CDR3 protein. This table holds roughly 1.6 million distinct CDR3 sequences, around 33% found once. Every sampled donor was Caucasian and healthy. Sequencing input: cord blood. The TCR comes from a newborn girl in good health. The chain is built from TRBV20-1 and TRBJ2-5, with TRBD2 matching 10 bases. The chain's CDR3 is CSARTSGAAVETQYF. The DNA of the CDR3 is TGCAGTGCTAGAACTAGCGGGGCGGCCGTGGAGACCCAGTACTTC.